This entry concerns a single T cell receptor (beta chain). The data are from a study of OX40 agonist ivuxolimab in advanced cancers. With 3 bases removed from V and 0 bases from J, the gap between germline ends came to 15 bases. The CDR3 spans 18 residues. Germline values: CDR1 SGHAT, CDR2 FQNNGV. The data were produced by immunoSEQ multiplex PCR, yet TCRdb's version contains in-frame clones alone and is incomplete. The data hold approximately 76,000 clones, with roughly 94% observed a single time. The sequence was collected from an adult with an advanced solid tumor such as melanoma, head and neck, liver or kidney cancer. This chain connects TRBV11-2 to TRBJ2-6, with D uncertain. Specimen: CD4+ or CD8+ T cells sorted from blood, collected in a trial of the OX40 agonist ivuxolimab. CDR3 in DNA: TGTGCCAGCAGCTTGGTGGTGGGTGACCTCTCTGGGGCCAACGTCCTGACTTTC. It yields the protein CASSLVVGDLSGANVLTF.